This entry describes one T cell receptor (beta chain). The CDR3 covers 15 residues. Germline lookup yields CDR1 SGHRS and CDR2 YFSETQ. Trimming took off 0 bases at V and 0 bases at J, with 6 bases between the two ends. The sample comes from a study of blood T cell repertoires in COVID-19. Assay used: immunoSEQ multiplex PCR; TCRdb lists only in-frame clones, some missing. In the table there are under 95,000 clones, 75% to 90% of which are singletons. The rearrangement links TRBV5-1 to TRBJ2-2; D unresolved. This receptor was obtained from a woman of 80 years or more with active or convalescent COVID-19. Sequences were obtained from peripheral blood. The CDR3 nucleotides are TGCGCCAGCAGCTTGGGAGGCGCGAACACCGGGGAGCTGTTTTTT. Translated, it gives CASSLGGANTGELFF.